This paragraph covers one TCR beta chain sequence. Antigen unknown. Time point of the sample: week 11, during vaccination. Doses of 300 ug of mutant IDH1 20-mer peptide were given with topical imiquimod. New astrocytomas of WHO grade 3 or 4 that were IDH1-mutant and ATRX-lost were found in the donors. The germline CDR1 and CDR2 sequences are SNHLY and FYNNEI. Trimming cost V 7 bases and J 2 bases, with 11 bases left between them. This CDR3 contains 13 residues. The data were taken from a study of a mutant IDH1 vaccine in newly diagnosed glioma. Looking at the study overall: Eight vaccinations went to patients in weeks 1, 3, 5, 7, 11, 15, 19, 23. Radiotherapy, temozolomide, or both had been given previously, and both were given to most.

Produced via immunoSEQ multiplex PCR; TCRdb's table is partial and in-frame only. The data hold 25,000 to 35,000 clones, with nearly 90% observed a single time. The origin of this receptor is a man between 18 and 29 years old with glioma. This sample comprised PBMCs, obtained from a glioma patient whose treatment included an IDH1 peptide vaccine. The chain joins TRBV2 to TRBJ1-2; the D gene is possibly TRBD1 (6 bases). Here the CDR3 DNA reads TGTGCCAGCACCGGGGACACCAACTATGGCTACACCTTC. Translation: CASTGDTNYGYTF.